This T cell receptor beta chain is drawn from a study of blood T cell repertoires in COVID-19. Study-wide background: The origin of the acute and convalescent COVID-19 samples was the United States, Italy and Spain. The cDNA or gDNA used as material had been derived from T cells, B-cell-depleted T cells, or PBMCs.

Produced via immunoSEQ multiplex PCR; TCRdb's table is partial and in-frame only. The profile shows 300,000 to 400,000 clones, around 87% of them singletons. The study recruited people aged about 18 to 90 years across approximately 24 US areas. Cohort allocation depended upon clinical history that participants reported. With V trimmed by 3 bases and J by 0 bases, 6 bases remained unmatched. The germline CDR1 and CDR2 sequences are SNHLY and FYNNEI. This CDR3 contains 18 residues. The clonotype was recovered from a young woman with acute COVID-19. The chain uses TRBV2 and TRBJ2-3, with TRBD2 matching 13 bases. Material: PBMCs or T cells enriched from blood (not recorded which). CDR3 sequence: CASSETSGGLISTDTQYF. The DNA for the CDR3 is TGTGCCAGCAGTGAGACTAGCGGGGGGTTAATTAGCACAGATACGCAGTATTTT.